Below, 9 T cell receptor beta chains from the same sample are listed, as sequenced in a study of T cell responses to AZD1222 COVID-19 vaccine. Method: immunoSEQ multiplex PCR; TCRdb's copy keeps in-frame clones and lacks some. The table shows tens of thousands of clones, with 80% occurring only once. The material sequenced was peripheral blood, taken 28 days after the second AZD1222 dose. The source of these receptors is an adult who received the AZD1222 COVID-19 vaccine.

V is TRBV25-1 and J is TRBJ2-1, with 7 bases aligning to TRBD2. The germline V gene has CDR1 MGHDK and CDR2 SYGVNS. J gave up 3 bases and V 3 bases, and 5 bases lay outside the gene matches. There are 15 residues in the CDR3. The CDR3 region is CASSDPGRNYNEQFF. CDR3 DNA: TGTGCCAGCAGTGACCCCGGGAGGAACTACAATGAGCAGTTCTTC.

Only a few counts were recorded for this clone. The chain couples TRBV7-2 to TRBJ1-3, with no clear D. Between the trimmed V and J ends, which lost 1 base and 0 bases, there was a span of 10 bases. The CDR3 covers 16 residues. CDR1 and CDR2 from the germline V gene are SGHTA and FQGNSA. The DNA for the CDR3 is TGTGCCAGCAGCTTAGGTCCCGTAAGCTCTGGAAACACCATATATTTT. This sequence encodes CASSLGPVSSGNTIYF.

The V call is TRBV30, the J call TRBJ1-5; no clear D gene. V lost 4 bases, J lost 5 bases, and 12 bases lay in between. Germline assignment: CDR1 GTSNPN and CDR2 SVGIG (reference sequence). The length of the CDR3 is 13 residues. CDR3 loop: CAWKAGSDQPQHF. DNA for the CDR3: TGTGCCTGGAAAGCTGGGTCCGATCAGCCCCAGCATTTT.

This clone was found once. This chain joins TRBV21-1 and TRBJ2-2; TRBD1, the table's D call, was not compared with the DNA. TRBV21-1 is a listed pseudogene. The CDR3 spans 16 residues. CDR3: CASSPPGRTNTGELFF. As DNA, the CDR3 is TGTGCCAGCAGCCCCCCAGGAAGGACGAACACCGGGGAGCTGTTTTTT.

The chain couples TRBV28 to TRBJ1-1, with 7 nucleotides matching TRBD1. After removal of 5 bases from V and 5 bases from J, the junction contained 8 bases not matched to a gene. Germline CDR1 reads MDHEN; CDR2 reads SYDVKM. The CDR3 spans 14 residues. CDR3 bases: TGTGCCAGCAGTCAGGGGGGGGGAGGAACTGAAGCTTTCTTT. This sequence encodes CASSQGGGGTEAFF.

V usage is TRBV5-1 and J usage is TRBJ2-2; D may match TRBD1 or TRBD2 (7 bases each). Germline CDR1 and CDR2: SGHRS and YFSETQ. The CDR3 is 15 residues long. Trimming stripped 7 bases from V and 2 bases from J, with 15 bases between. The CDR3 DNA follows: TGCGCCAGCGCAGCGGGGACAGCCAACACCGGGGAGCTGTTTTTT. Its translation: CASAAGTANTGELFF.

This chain links TRBV28 with TRBJ1-6; tentative D call: TRBD1 (6 bases). V was clipped by 5 bases and J by 5 bases, with 13 bases between them. This CDR3 contains 15 residues. CDR1 MDHEN and CDR2 SYDVKM come from the germline V gene. CDR3 sequence: CASSERAGDNSPLHF. CDR3 sequence (DNA): TGTGCCAGCAGTGAGCGAGCAGGGGATAATTCACCCCTCCACTTT.

This chain joins TRBV5-1 and TRBJ2-3; possibly TRBD1 for D (6 bases). Trimming shortened V by 0 bases and J by 7 bases, and 18 bases separated the two germline ends. The CDR3 runs 16 residues. Germline assignment: CDR1 SGHRS and CDR2 YFSETQ. The DNA for the CDR3 is TGCGCCAGCAGCTTGGCAGGGGAAGGGTTTTCCCATACGCAGTATTTT. Amino acid sequence: CASSLAGEGFSHTQYF.

This clone was counted once. The chain has TRBV19 and TRBJ1-5, with D possibly matching TRBD1 (6 bases). V was trimmed by 4 bases and J by 2 bases, leaving 9 bases between them. Looked up from germline, CDR1 is LNHDA and CDR2 is SQIVND (reference sequence). The CDR3 is 14 amino acids. The CDR3, as DNA: TGTGCCAGTAGTAGCAGGGGCGGCAATCAGCCCCAGCATTTT. Translation gives CASSSRGGNQPQHF.